This entry lists 31 T cell receptor beta chains sequenced from one sample in a study of T-cell reconstitution after alpha-beta-depleted transplantation in children. A library of TCRbeta sequences, prepared with unique molecular identifiers, was generated. One entry per CDR3 protein results from TCRdb running MiXCR on the PCR reads. This table holds roughly 74,000 distinct CDR3 sequences, around a sixth found once. Source: PBMCs, mostly from graft donor cells, taken 360 days after TCRalphabeta/CD19-depleted stem cell transplant. These receptors all stem from a male patient aged 2 to 9 who had a stem cell transplant for acute lymphoblastic leukemia, so the T cells may come from the graft donor.

The chain employs TRBV20-1 and TRBJ1-5, with no clear D. Germline CDR1 and CDR2: DFQATT and SNEGSKA (reference sequence). Trimming pared 4 bases from V and 5 bases from J, leaving 9 bases between. The CDR3 consists of 12 residues. The CDR3 region has the DNA TGCAGTGCTATGAGACGGCATCAGCCCCAGCATTTT. Its translation is CSAMRRHQPQHF.

In this sample, this clonotype turned up a few times. The CDR3 spells CASSARFGFFYEQYF. For the CDR3, the DNA is TGTGCCAGCAGCGCTAGGTTTGGGTTCTTCTACGAGCAGTACTTC. The chain uses TRBV9 and TRBJ2-7; D not resolved. V lost 3 bases and J lost 3, with 16 bases in between. The germline V gene encodes CDR1 SGDLS and CDR2 YYNGEE. The CDR3 extends over 15 amino acids.

This chain links TRBV11-2 with TRBJ2-1, with D possibly being TRBD1 (9 bases). Trimming took 4 bases from V and 7 from J, leaving 20 bases between them. The germline V gene encodes CDR1 SGHAT and CDR2 FQNNGV. The CDR3 sequence is 16 residues long. The CDR3 sequence is CASSSKISGTGNEQFF. Written as DNA, the CDR3 is TGTGCCAGCAGCTCGAAGATTAGCGGGACAGGGAATGAGCAGTTCTTC.

The chain carries TRBV7-2 and TRBJ2-5; weak D call: TRBD1 (6 bases). The CDR3 runs to 15 residues. CDR1 and CDR2 from the germline V gene are SGHTA and FQGNSA. V was trimmed by 1 base and J by 5 bases, leaving 14 bases between them. The chain's CDR3 is CASSLVTGRFETQYF. In DNA, the CDR3 is TGTGCCAGCAGCTTAGTGACAGGTCGTTTCGAGACCCAGTACTTC. The full variable domain, with the rest looked up from reference TRBV7-2 and TRBJ2-5, is GAGVSQSPSNKVTEKGKDVELRCDPISGHTALYWYRQSLGQGLEFLIYFQGNSAPDKSGLPSDRFSAERTGGSVSTLTIQRTQQEDSAVYLCASSLVTGRFETQYFGPGTRLLVL.

This clonotype was detected only a few times. This rearrangement joins TRBV5-1 to TRBJ2-7; maybe TRBD2 (6 bases). The V end was cut by 4 bases, the J end by 3 bases, with 11 bases between. Looked up from germline, CDR1 is SGHRS and CDR2 is YFSETQ. This CDR3 comprises 13 residues. As DNA, the CDR3 is TGCGCCAGCAGCACAATGACTAGCTACGAGCAGTACTTC. Its protein is CASSTMTSYEQYF.

The chain has TRBV4-1 and TRBJ2-1, with a tentative D call TRBD2 (5 bases). The CDR3 contains 19 residues. Germline V lookup: CDR1 MGHRA, CDR2 YSYEKL. V lost 4 bases and J lost 0, with 22 bases in between. As DNA, the CDR3 is TGCGCCAGCAGCCTAAACCCGTTCCGACTAAAGAGCTCCTACAATGAGCAGTTCTTC. This gives the protein CASSLNPFRLKSSYNEQFF.

This clonotype turned up a few times. The chain joins TRBV9 to TRBJ2-7; D might be TRBD1 or TRBD2, each matching 5 bases. Germline CDR1 is SGDLS and CDR2 is YYNGEE. V lost 3 bases and J 7 bases, leaving 14 bases between the germline ends. The CDR3 contains 13 residues. The CDR3 loop reads CASSAPPWGEQYF. The CDR3 nucleotides are TGTGCCAGCAGCGCCCCCCCGTGGGGGGAGCAGTACTTC.

This clonotype was recorded at least ten times. The CDR3: CASRLGDLTMRDTF. DNA of the CDR3: TGTGCCAGCAGATTAGGAGATCTAACTATGAGAGACACCTTC. The V call is TRBV6-5, the J call TRBJ1-2; D is undetermined. The CDR3 is made up of 14 amino acids. V lost 6 bases, J lost 12 bases, and 23 bases lay in between. CDR1 and CDR2 from the germline V gene are MNHEY and SVGAGI.

The rearrangement links TRBV3-1 to TRBJ2-3; D is uncertain. The CDR3 totals 15 residues. Trimming stripped 0 bases from V and 6 bases from J, with 13 bases between. Looked up from germline, CDR1 is LGHDT and CDR2 is YNNKEL (reference sequence). DNA of the CDR3: TGTGCCAGCAGCCAAGATCAAGGCGTCTGGGATACGCAGTATTTT. This translates into CASSQDQGVWDTQYF.

This clonotype was seen a handful of times. The chain combines TRBV6-5 with TRBJ2-7; 8 bases map to TRBD1. The CDR3 is 14 amino acids. The J segment lost 4 bases and the V segment lost 0 bases, leaving 2 bases of the junction unmatched. CDR1 and CDR2 from the germline V gene are MNHEY and SVGAGI. CDR3 in amino acids: CASSYSQGAYEQYF. In nucleotides, the CDR3 is TGTGCCAGCAGTTACTCGCAGGGGGCGTACGAGCAGTACTTC.

The chain couples TRBV12-3 or TRBV12-4 to TRBJ2-2; 10 nucleotides agree with TRBD2. Trimming took 4 bases from V and 4 from J; bases not matched to a gene: 12. The CDR3 is 18 amino acids. CDR3 sequence reads: CASSSGSSLAGVTGELFF. Here the CDR3 DNA reads TGTGCCAGCAGTTCCGGGAGCTCGCTAGCGGGAGTCACCGGGGAGCTGTTTTTT.

This clonotype was detected ten times or more. The chain combines TRBV27 with TRBJ1-5; TRBD1 agrees at 7 bases. The V segment lost 5 bases and the J segment 0 bases; nucleotides outside the gene matches: 4. The CDR3 has 15 residues. In germline, CDR1 is MNHEY, CDR2 SMNVEV (reference sequence). The CDR3 DNA follows: TGTGCCAGCAGTAAACACAGGGGTAGCAATCAGCCCCAGCATTTT. Its protein product is CASSKHRGSNQPQHF.

Ten or more counts support this clonotype. The chain links TRBV24-1 to TRBJ2-7; D gene uncertain. CDR3 length equals 12 residues. Trimming removed 3 bases from V and 2 bases from J, with 4 bases in between. Looked up from germline, CDR1 is KGHDR and CDR2 is SFDVKD. CDR3 coding DNA: TGTGCCACCAGTGATGGGACCTACGAGCAGTACTTC. It codes for CATSDGTYEQYF.

This clonotype was picked up a small number of times. The gene calls are TRBV4-1 and TRBJ2-7; 8 nucleotides line up with TRBD2. Unmatched junction bases numbered 4, after V lost 0 bases and J lost 3 bases. Germline-derived CDR1 and CDR2 are MGHRA and YSYEKL. The CDR3 totals 15 residues. The CDR3 loop reads CASSQEWREDYEQYF. CDR3 DNA sequence: TGCGCCAGCAGCCAAGAATGGCGGGAGGACTACGAGCAGTACTTC.

This clonotype appeared a few times. The CDR3 DNA reads as TGCGCCAGCAGCCAAGAAAGGCTCTCCGGGACGGCAACAGATACGCAGTATTTT. Its translation is CASSQERLSGTATDTQYF. The J gene is TRBJ2-3, the V gene TRBV4-1; tentatively, D is TRBD1 or TRBD2 (5 bases each). This CDR3 has 18 residues. The V gene's germline CDR1 is MGHRA and CDR2 YSYEKL. V gave up 0 bases and J gave up 3 bases, with 19 bases separating them.

This clonotype showed up just a few times. V is TRBV7-9 and J is TRBJ2-7; the match to TRBD2 covers 7 bases. This CDR3 has 15 residues. Germline V gene sequence: CDR1 SEHNR, CDR2 FQNEAQ (reference sequence). Trimming removed 1 base from V and 3 bases from J; junction bases left unmatched: 6. Written as DNA, the CDR3 is TGTGCCAGCAGCTTAGGGGCAGGGAGGGACTACGAGCAGTACTTC. This codes for CASSLGAGRDYEQYF.

This clonotype was observed a handful of times. The rearrangement uses TRBV5-1 and TRBJ2-7, with 9 bases aligning to TRBD1. Looked up from germline, CDR1 is SGHRS and CDR2 is YFSETQ. The length of the CDR3 is 16 residues. Losses at the gene ends were 4 bases for V and 2 bases for J; bases not matched to a gene: 10. CDR3 DNA: TGCGCCAGCAGCCATCGCGGACAGGGGCCGGCCTACGAGCAGTACTTC. Translation gives CASSHRGQGPAYEQYF.

This clonotype was seen a few times. The rearrangement uses TRBV6-1 and TRBJ2-4; 11 bases map to TRBD1. In germline, CDR1 is MNHNS, CDR2 SASEGT. This CDR3 is built from 14 residues. Losses at the gene ends were 7 bases for V and 6 bases for J; bases not matched to a gene: 5. The CDR3 DNA is TGTGCCAGCACCACGGGACAGGGGGGAAACATTCAGTACTTC. Its protein product is CASTTGQGGNIQYF.

A few counts support this clonotype. The chain has TRBV5-1 and TRBJ2-1, with 8 bases matching TRBD2. From germline, CDR1 is SGHRS and CDR2 YFSETQ. The CDR3 loop spans 16 amino acids. Trimming cost V 0 bases and J 7 bases; bases outside gene matches: 9. The CDR3 DNA is TGCGCCAGCAGCTTGGCTGGTCGCGGGGGGAGGAATGAGCAGTTCTTC. This codes for CASSLAGRGGRNEQFF.

This sequence joins TRBV5-1 and TRBJ2-1; a possible D gene is TRBD2 (5 bases). CDR1 SGHRS and CDR2 YFSETQ come from the germline V gene. Trimming removed 4 bases from V and 10 bases from J, with 15 bases in between. This CDR3 region has 13 residues. CDR3 loop: CASSVGRGWEQFF. The CDR3, as DNA: TGCGCCAGCAGCGTAGGACGGGGATGGGAGCAGTTCTTC.

This clonotype was counted between two and nine times. This chain uses TRBV5-1 with TRBJ2-3; no definite D call. From germline, CDR1 is SGHRS and CDR2 YFSETQ. V lost 1 base and J lost 0, with 12 bases in between. CDR3 length: 16 amino acids. CDR3 nucleotides: TGCGCCAGCAGCTTGTGGGGAACGCCTAGCACAGATACGCAGTATTTT. Translating gives CASSLWGTPSTDTQYF.

The rearrangement links TRBV7-9 to TRBJ1-1; D gene uncertain. CDR1 SEHNR and CDR2 FQNEAQ come from the germline V gene (reference sequence). V lost 1 base, J lost 1 base, and 10 bases lay in between. The CDR3 has 15 amino acids. CDR3 in DNA: TGTGCCAGCAGCTTAGGAGAGTTGACGAACACTGAAGCTTTCTTT. Translated, it gives CASSLGELTNTEAFF.

This clonotype was counted between two and nine times. The genes are TRBV4-1 and TRBJ2-6, with a tentative D call TRBD2 (5 bases). This CDR3 has 17 amino acids. CDR1 and CDR2 from the germline V gene are MGHRA and YSYEKL. V lost 4 bases and J 0 bases, leaving 13 bases between the germline ends. The CDR3 loop is CASSPASQFSGANVLTF. The DNA for the CDR3 is TGCGCCAGCAGCCCAGCTAGCCAGTTCTCTGGGGCCAACGTCCTGACTTTC.

This clonotype was counted only a few times. The chain joins TRBV12-3 or TRBV12-4 to TRBJ2-1, with D perhaps TRBD1 (5 bases). There are 13 residues in the CDR3. The germline V and J ends were trimmed by 5 bases and 6 bases, with 11 bases remaining between them. This CDR3 is CASSPQVLNEQFF. The DNA of the CDR3 is TGTGCCAGCAGTCCACAGGTTCTCAATGAGCAGTTCTTC.

This clonotype was detected a few times. The chain carries TRBV10-3 and TRBJ2-1, with TRBD2 matching over 13 bases. The V gene end was trimmed by 2 bases and the J gene end by 8 bases; junction bases not matched to a gene: 3. CDR1 is ENHRY and CDR2 is SYGVKD in the germline V gene. The CDR3 totals 15 residues. The CDR3 DNA reads as TGTGCCATCAGTGAGACTAGCGGGAGGGCCCATGAGCAGTTCTTC. It specifies CAISETSGRAHEQFF.

The chain carries TRBV11-2 and TRBJ2-7; 8 bases are a match to TRBD1. V lost 7 bases, J lost 3 bases, and 8 bases stayed unmatched. Germline assignment: CDR1 SGHAT and CDR2 FQNNGV. The CDR3 has 14 residues. This CDR3 reads CASTPDRGGYEQYF. In nucleotides, the CDR3 is TGTGCCAGCACCCCCGACAGGGGAGGCTACGAGCAGTACTTC.

The chain recombines TRBV6-5 with TRBJ2-7; 10 positions match TRBD2. V was pared by 2 bases and J by 5 bases, with 6 bases of the junction left unmatched. Looked up from germline, CDR1 is MNHEY and CDR2 is SVGAGI. The CDR3 has 15 residues. The CDR3 DNA reads TGTGCCAGCAGTTACGCGCTAGCGGGAGTGGACGAGCAGTACTTC. It translates to CASSYALAGVDEQYF.

The chain couples TRBV6-1 to TRBJ2-7, with 8 bases lining up with TRBD1. Per germline, CDR1 MNHNS and CDR2 SASEGT. Losses at the gene ends were 5 bases for V and 0 bases for J; bases not matched to a gene: 3. The CDR3 covers 14 residues. Written as DNA, the CDR3 is TGTGCCAGCAGTAGACAGGGGAGCTCCTACGAGCAGTACTTC. It yields the protein CASSRQGSSYEQYF.

The chain combines TRBV25-1 with TRBJ2-3; D gene unclear. The germline gives CDR1 MGHDK, CDR2 SYGVNS. The CDR3 is 20 residues long. V was cut by 1 base and J by 0 bases, with 23 bases left in between. The CDR3 region is CASSESPPTLPYISTDTQYF. CDR3 in DNA: TGTGCCAGCAGTGAATCCCCTCCTACATTGCCCTACATTAGCACAGATACGCAGTATTTT.

The chain is built from TRBV5-1 and TRBJ2-1, with TRBD2 matching over 10 bases. Germline V CDR1 and CDR2: SGHRS, YFSETQ. The V segment lost 0 bases and the J segment 6 bases; nucleotides outside the gene matches: 0. The CDR3 contains 14 residues. In DNA form, the CDR3 reads TGCGCCAGCAGCTTGGTAGCGGGAGGCAATGAGCAGTTCTTC. Residues: CASSLVAGGNEQFF.

There are many counts of this clonotype. The chain uses TRBV12-3 or TRBV12-4 and TRBJ2-7; a possible D gene is TRBD2 (6 bases). Trimming took off 5 bases at V and 4 bases at J, with 24 bases between the two ends. This CDR3 region has 17 residues. CDR3 sequence: CASSEAPGGTGGYEQYF. The CDR3 DNA follows: TGTGCCAGCAGTGAAGCGCCAGGAGGGACTGGCGGTTACGAGCAGTACTTC.